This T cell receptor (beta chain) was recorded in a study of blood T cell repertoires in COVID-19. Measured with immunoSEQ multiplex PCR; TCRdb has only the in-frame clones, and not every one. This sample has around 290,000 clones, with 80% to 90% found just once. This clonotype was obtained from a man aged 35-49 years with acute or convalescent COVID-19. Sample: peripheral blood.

The CDR3 nucleotides are TGTGCCAGTAGTGCTTATGACAGCTACAATCAGCCCCAGCATTTT. Its protein is CASSAYDSYNQPQHF. The V and J genes are TRBV19 and TRBJ1-5; possibly TRBD1 for D (5 bases). The germline gives CDR1 LNHDA, CDR2 SQIVND (reference sequence). V shed 5 bases and J shed 3 bases, with 14 bases lying between them. CDR3 size: 15 residues. The whole variable domain, filled in from reference TRBV19 and TRBJ1-5, reads DGGITQSPKYLFRKEGQNVTLSCEQNLNHDAMYWYRQDPGQGLRLIYYSQIVNDFQKGDIAEGYSVSREKKESFPLTVTSAQKNPTAFYLCASSAYDSYNQPQHFGDGTRLSIL.